This entry describes one T cell receptor (beta chain). Individuals aged about 18 to 90 years were recruited from 24 US areas. Participants' reported clinical history set cohort assignment. This sample was included in a study of blood T cell repertoires in COVID-19. In the study overall: The analysed material was cDNA or gDNA that came from T cells, B-cell-depleted T cells, or PBMCs.

In the original analysis: Researchers report that nucleated cell counts were estimated from reference gene primer amplification. The table came from immunoSEQ multiplex PCR; TCRdb's copy has only in-frame clones and leaves some out. V, J and clone size are taken as reported in that table, and D and trimming were inferred from the DNA itself. The sample shows about 400,000 clones, approximately 86% of them seen only once. Germline V gene sequence: CDR1 SNHLY, CDR2 FYNNEI. There are 15 residues in the CDR3. Unmatched junction bases numbered 2, after V lost 3 bases and J lost 3 bases. Sequencing was done on a sample of PBMCs or T cells enriched from blood (not recorded which). The chain links TRBV2 to TRBJ2-1; 10 nucleotides align to TRBD1. This TCR derives from a woman between 35 and 50 years old with acute COVID-19. In DNA form, the CDR3 reads TGTGCCAGCAGTGACCGGACAGGGGGCTACAATGAGCAGTTCTTC. This codes for CASSDRTGGYNEQFF.